The 17 T cell receptor beta chains below were found in one sample sequenced in a study of blood T cells in healthy people across ages. For the second PCR, which ran for about 7 to 11 cycles, a sample-barcoded 5' primer and a J-beta primer mix were used. TCRdb redid the calling of the 5' RACE reads with MiXCR, one entry per CDR3 protein. The sample yields some 1.4 million distinct CDR3 sequences, roughly 40% seen once. Sequencing input: blood. All receptors derive from a woman under 30 in good health.

This clonotype was detected ten times or more. The chain links TRBV21-1 to TRBJ2-5; the D segment call TRBD1 is taken from the table without a DNA check. TRBV21-1 is tagged as a pseudogene. The CDR3 consists of 12 residues. CDR3 coding DNA: TGTGCCAGCAGCAAAGGGGGAGACAGGGGGTACTTC. It yields the protein CASSKGGDRGYF.

The chain joins TRBV20-1 to TRBJ2-7; 11 positions agree with TRBD1. V was pared by 7 bases and J by 3 bases, with 5 bases of the junction left unmatched. CDR1 and CDR2 (germline): DFQATT, SNEGSKA (reference sequence). This CDR3 has 13 residues. The CDR3 loop is CSVGQGAFYEQYF. CDR3 nucleotide sequence: TGCAGTGTCGGACAGGGGGCCTTCTACGAGCAGTACTTC.

J is TRBJ2-1 and V is TRBV29-1; the match to TRBD1 covers 9 bases. The CDR3 length is 11 residues. Germline V gene sequence: CDR1 SQVTM, CDR2 ANQGSEA. J lost 15 bases, V lost 5 bases, and 8 bases had no gene match. As DNA, the CDR3 is TGCAGCGTTCTAGTCGGACAGGGGTGGTTCTTC. This encodes CSVLVGQGWFF.

Ten or more counts support this clonotype. This sequence joins TRBV29-1 and TRBJ2-3; a possible D gene is TRBD1 (6 bases). The CDR3 has 15 residues. Germline V gives CDR1 SQVTM, CDR2 ANQGSEA. The V end lost 6 bases, the J end lost 1 base, and 17 bases lay between the germline ends. The CDR3 region has the DNA TGCAGCGTCCCAAACACCCGACAGGGCACAGATACGCAGTATTTT. Encoded protein: CSVPNTRQGTDTQYF.

CDR3 sequence (DNA): TGTGCCAGCAGCTCGGCGGCCTTGGGTTTCGCCTACGAGCAGTACTTC. Amino acid sequence: CASSSAALGFAYEQYF. This chain connects TRBV5-6 to TRBJ2-5; D unclear. The last part of the DNA fits TRBJ2-7 better; the J call may be wrong. CDR3 length: 16 residues. CDR1 and CDR2 from the germline V gene are SGHDT and YYEEEE.

The chain couples TRBV18 to TRBJ2-1, with D possibly matching TRBD2 (6 bases). The DNA end lines up better with TRBJ2-7; the J call may be wrong. CDR1 and CDR2 (germline): KGHSH, LQKENI. This CDR3 comprises 13 residues. The CDR3, as DNA: TGTGCCAGCTCACCCACTAGCATCAATGAGCAGTACTTC. This encodes CASSPTSINEQYF.

Comments on this clonotype: At one of its ends the junction is not consistent with the germline gene, which may arise from a read error. V gene TRBV11-1 combines with J gene TRBJ1-6; D uncertain. Per germline, CDR1 SGHAT and CDR2 FQDESV (reference sequence). The CDR3 sequence is 14 residues long. The CDR3 protein is CASSIRTGNSPLHF. CDR3 in DNA: TGTGCCAGCAGCATACGGACGGGGAATTCACCCCTCCATTTT.

This clonotype showed up just a few times. J is TRBJ2-1 and V is TRBV12-3 or TRBV12-4, with 8 nucleotides matching TRBD2. There are 17 residues in the CDR3. V was clipped by 0 bases and J by 6 bases; unmatched bases: 10. CDR3 sequence: CASSLAWEAGVGNEQFF. The CDR3 bases are TGTGCCAGCAGTTTAGCGTGGGAAGCGGGAGTGGGCAATGAGCAGTTCTTC.

The genes are TRBV29-1 and TRBJ2-7; D is unclear. The better agreement between TRBJ2-5 and the DNA end casts doubt on the J call. In germline, CDR1 is SQVTM, CDR2 ANQGSEA. The CDR3 consists of 11 residues. CDR3 in DNA: TGCAGCGTCCTCCCGACGGAGACCCAGTACTTC. Translating gives CSVLPTETQYF.

This chain connects TRBV6-4 to TRBJ2-3; 10 positions match TRBD2. Germline CDR1 MRHNA, CDR2 SNTAGT. The ends lost 8 bases at V and 5 bases at J; junction bases unmatched: 10. The CDR3 loop spans 15 amino acids. CDR3 DNA: TGTGCCAGCGGACCACCTAGCGGGGGCATAGATACGCAGTATTTT. Translation gives CASGPPSGGIDTQYF.

This clonotype has a handful of counts. The chain combines TRBV6-1 with TRBJ1-1, with D possibly matching TRBD1 (5 bases). CDR1 is MNHNS, CDR2 SASEGT, per germline. There are 16 residues in the CDR3. The V and J ends lost 7 bases and 5 bases respectively, with 23 bases between them. The CDR3 bases are TGTGCCAGCATTAAACAAGGGGAGGCTCGTATTACTGAAGCTTTCTTT. Translating gives CASIKQGEARITEAFF.

J is TRBJ1-2 and V is TRBV6-1; D gene ambiguous. Germline lookup yields CDR1 MNHNS and CDR2 SASEGT. This CDR3 has 12 amino acids. V dropped 6 bases and J dropped 8 bases, with 13 bases sitting between them. CDR3 nucleotides: TGTGCCAGCAGCGAATTCGACGGGGGCTACACCTTC. Translated, it gives CASSEFDGGYTF.

A few counts support this clonotype. V gene TRBV18 combines with J gene TRBJ2-3, with 8 bases matching TRBD2. The CDR3 extends over 15 amino acids. Trimming at V came to 3 bases and at J to 1 base, leaving 3 bases not matched to a gene. The germline V gene encodes CDR1 KGHSH and CDR2 LQKENI. The CDR3 sequence: CASSPGLVRTDTQYF. The CDR3 DNA is TGTGCCAGCTCACCGGGACTAGTGCGCACAGATACGCAGTATTTT.

This clonotype showed up just a few times. The chain joins TRBV5-1 to TRBJ2-3, with 7 nucleotides matching TRBD2. The CDR3 totals 17 residues. V dropped 0 bases and J dropped 0; count of bases not matched to a gene: 7. Germline CDR1 reads SGHRS; CDR2 reads YFSETQ. The CDR3 loop reads CASSLEGGPPSTDTQYF. The DNA of the CDR3 is TGCGCCAGCAGCTTGGAGGGAGGGCCACCTAGCACAGATACGCAGTATTTT. Using reference TRBV5-1 and TRBJ2-3 for the parts outside the CDR3, the full variable domain is KAGVTQTPRYLIKTRGQQVTLSCSPISGHRSVSWYQQTPGQGLQFLFEYFSETQRNKGNFPGRFSGRQFSNSRSEMNVSTLELGDSALYLCASSLEGGPPSTDTQYFGPGTRLTVL.

The CDR3 loop is CASSLVQGGNEKLFF. The CDR3 DNA is TGTGCCAGCAGCTTAGTCCAGGGGGGGAATGAAAAACTGTTTTTT. This chain uses TRBV7-9 with TRBJ1-4; 7 bases agree with TRBD1. V was clipped by 1 base and J by 5 bases; unmatched bases: 4. CDR1 and CDR2 from the germline V gene are SEHNR and FQNEAQ (reference sequence). The CDR3 contains 15 residues.

CDR3: CASSPLLAGGRNEQFF. CDR3 DNA sequence: TGTGCCAGCAGTCCCCTACTAGCGGGGGGACGGAATGAGCAGTTCTTC. The chain is built from TRBV28 and TRBJ2-1; 12 nucleotides align to TRBD2. The germline gives CDR1 MDHEN, CDR2 SYDVKM. The CDR3 spans 16 residues. V was clipped by 5 bases and J by 7 bases; unmatched bases: 9.

The rearrangement links TRBV7-2 to TRBJ2-1; D gene unclear. Deletions cut 6 bases from V and 8 bases from J, with 23 bases between. Germline V gene data show CDR1 as SGHTA and CDR2 as FQGNSA. This CDR3 is 16 amino acids long. Written as DNA, the CDR3 is TGTGCCAGCAGTCGTCATCTACACGTGGGTTACGATGAGCAGTTCTTC. As protein: CASSRHLHVGYDEQFF.